This T cell receptor (beta chain) is drawn from a study of early T cells in non-severe SARS-CoV-2 infection (dated by TCRdb to the early 2020s). For context, the study as a whole: Bulk RNA from unsorted whole blood was used for TCR sequencing, so alpha and beta chains could not be paired.

The CDR3 sequence holds 12 residues, the cysteine and phenylalanine included. This entry keeps only the CDR3 DNA: 36 bases, framed from base 1. CDR1 and CDR2, per the germline V gene, are MNHNS and SASEGT. Trimming costs V 7 bases and J 13 bases, and their ends lie 20 bases apart. The full study reports these points: Matching against VDJdb was skewed toward anti-spike CD8 responses, likely underestimated virus-specific expansions, and missed private and CD4 specificities.

The library was made by 5' RACE. The run used a NextSeq 500. In the TCR library protocol, unique molecular identifiers were attached to individual cDNA molecules to correct for PCR bias and sequencing error. Sequencing covered both TCR alpha and beta chains, and within each sample the abundances of alpha and beta sequences were tightly co-correlated. Turning to the authors' computational methods: Decombinator V4 was used to perform V gene, J gene and CDR3 annotation of TCR sequences. TCRs were defined as expanded if a significant change between any two time points was detected under a Poisson model with p below 0.0001. TCR abundances were normalised to the total number of TCRs sequenced per sample and were expressed as counts per million. MAIT TCRs were defined by TRAV1-2 paired with TRAJ12, TRAJ20 or TRAJ33, and iNKT TCRs by TRAV10 paired with TRAJ18. VDJdb, accessed 1 November 2021, was searched for CMV, EBV and SARS-CoV-2 annotated TCRs, with TCRs annotated for multiple antigens excluded. TCRdb reprocessing: public reads trimmed at Q25 with fastp, clones called with MiXCR, in-frame beta chains kept. Rows are unified per CDR3 protein, each entry keeping the most common DNA and genes. The V and J calls, along with clone size, are taken from TCRdb and not from the paper's own processing. This sample holds 80,000 or so distinct CDR3 sequences; about 6% were observed only once. The leading ten clones occupy roughly 7.8% of the sample.

This clonotype was observed at least ten times. What antigen it recognizes has not been identified. Base qualities are missing; no much larger clone stands one base away. This was a case-control study nested in a cohort of healthcare workers in London, UK, who had nasopharyngeal swab PCR tests and blood samples taken every week. Between 23 and 31 March 2020, the week of the UK lockdown, healthcare workers were enrolled and then followed up weekly for as long as 16 weeks. Material: whole blood. The sequence is built from TRBV6-1 and TRBJ2-7; tentative D gene TRBD2, with 6 bases matching. The TCR originated in an adult who was a healthcare worker with PCR-confirmed SARS-CoV-2 infection or an uninfected control (not recorded which). The nucleotide sequence is TGTGCCAGCATCCGCTCGCCTCGGGACTTATACTTC. It is translated as CASIRSPRDLYF.